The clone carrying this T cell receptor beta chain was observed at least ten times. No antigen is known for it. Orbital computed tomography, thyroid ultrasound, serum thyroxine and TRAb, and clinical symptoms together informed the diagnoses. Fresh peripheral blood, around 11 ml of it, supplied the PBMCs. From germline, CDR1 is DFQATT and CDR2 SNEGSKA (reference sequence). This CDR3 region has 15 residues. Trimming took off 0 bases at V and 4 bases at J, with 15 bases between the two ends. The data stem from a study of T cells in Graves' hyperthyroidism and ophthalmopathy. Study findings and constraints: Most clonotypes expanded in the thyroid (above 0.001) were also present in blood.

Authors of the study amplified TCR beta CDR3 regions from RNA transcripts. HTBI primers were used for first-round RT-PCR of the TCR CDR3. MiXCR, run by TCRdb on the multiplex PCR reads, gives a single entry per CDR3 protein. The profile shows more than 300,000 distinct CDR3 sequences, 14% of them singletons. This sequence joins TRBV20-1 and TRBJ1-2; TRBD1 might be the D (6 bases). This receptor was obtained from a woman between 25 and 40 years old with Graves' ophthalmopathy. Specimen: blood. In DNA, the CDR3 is TGCAGTGCTAGAGATAGTAGTAACAGGGCCTATGGCTACACCTTC. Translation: CSARDSSNRAYGYTF.